These 25 T cell receptor beta chains were all obtained from the same sample, sequenced in a study of blood T cells in healthy people across ages. The second PCR ran about 7 to 12 cycles with a sample-barcoded 5' primer and J-beta primers. One entry per CDR3 protein results from TCRdb running MiXCR on the 5' RACE reads. The sample lists hundreds of thousands of distinct CDR3 sequences, about half seen once, with 30% to 40% in the top ten. Material for sequencing was blood. The source is a woman aged 55-69 years in good health.

This clonotype was counted only a few times. This chain connects TRBV24-1 to TRBJ1-5; D not resolved. The CDR3 is made up of 16 amino acids. Germline CDR1 is KGHDR and CDR2 is SFDVKD. The V end was cut by 2 bases, the J end by 7 bases, with 17 bases between. The CDR3 DNA reads as TGTGCCACCAGTGATTCGGACGATTGGGTGAGGCAGCCCCAGCATTTT. Translated, it gives CATSDSDDWVRQPQHF.

A word on this clonotype: Germline and junction disagree at one end, which may indicate a read error. This chain joins TRBV12-3 or TRBV12-4 and TRBJ2-3, with 7 positions matching TRBD2. The CDR3 runs to 15 residues. DNA for the CDR3: TGTACCAGCAGTTTCGTGGGAGGGCGGACAGATACGCAGTATTTT. Protein product: CTSSFVGGRTDTQYF.

The chain recombines TRBV5-1 with TRBJ2-1; 14 nucleotides align to TRBD2. J was trimmed by 12 bases and V by 4 bases; bases with no gene match: 6. This CDR3 is 14 amino acids long. The germline V gene has CDR1 SGHRS and CDR2 YFSETQ. The CDR3 is CASSPGTSGRVQFF. Written as DNA, the CDR3 is TGCGCCAGCAGCCCCGGGACTAGCGGGAGAGTGCAGTTCTTC.

This clonotype has just a few counts. The V and J genes are TRBV7-2 and TRBJ2-7, with D possibly TRBD2 on 5 matching bases. CDR1 and CDR2 (germline): SGHTA, FQGNSA. CDR3 length: 14 residues. V gave up 8 bases and J gave up 6 bases, with 20 bases separating them. The CDR3 loop reads CASGPYISSLEQYF. CDR3 DNA sequence: TGTGCCAGCGGCCCATACATCTCTAGCCTCGAGCAGTACTTC.

The chain is built from TRBV20-1 and TRBJ2-3; 10 bases are shared with TRBD2. J gave up 6 bases and V 1 base, and 13 bases lay outside the gene matches. This CDR3 is 17 amino acids long. CDR1 is DFQATT and CDR2 is SNEGSKA in the germline V gene (reference sequence). CDR3 amino acids: CSARVSAGGPFSDTQYF. CDR3 in DNA: TGCAGTGCTAGAGTTTCAGCGGGAGGGCCATTTTCCGATACGCAGTATTTT.

The V and J genes are TRBV24-1 and TRBJ2-4; the D call may be TRBD1 or TRBD2 (5 bases each). Germline lookup yields CDR1 KGHDR and CDR2 SFDVKD. The CDR3 contains 14 residues. V was clipped by 5 bases and J by 7 bases, with 14 bases between them. The CDR3 DNA reads TGTGCCACCAGTGGTTCCGGGACGAAGAACATTCAGTACTTC. Its protein product is CATSGSGTKNIQYF.

V gene TRBV12-3 or TRBV12-4 combines with J gene TRBJ1-2; D unclear. The CDR3 spans 15 residues. V gave up 6 bases and J gave up 2 bases, with 16 bases separating them. CDR3 in amino acids: CASSNIPGRNYGYTF. DNA of the CDR3: TGTGCCAGCAGCAATATTCCGGGCAGAAACTATGGCTACACCTTC.

The chain links TRBV24-1 to TRBJ2-3; no definite D call. Germline CDR1 and CDR2: KGHDR and SFDVKD. This CDR3 has 14 residues. The V gene lost 1 base and the J gene lost 9 bases, with 13 bases spanning the gap. This CDR3 reads CATSDLTRAQTQYF. The CDR3 bases are TGTGCCACCAGTGATTTAACCCGGGCCCAAACGCAGTATTTT.

The chain is built from TRBV27 and TRBJ2-7; weak D call: TRBD1 (6 bases). Per the germline V gene, CDR1 is MNHEY and CDR2 is SMNVEV (reference sequence). The V end was cut by 3 bases, the J end by 2 bases, with 11 bases between. The CDR3 is 14 residues long. CDR3 amino acids: CASSLQGQAYEQYF. The CDR3 nucleotides are TGTGCCAGCAGTTTGCAGGGGCAGGCCTACGAGCAGTACTTC.

This clonotype has more than one count but fewer than ten. The J gene is TRBJ2-5, the V gene TRBV12-3 or TRBV12-4, with a possible D match to TRBD2 (5 bases). The end of the DNA is better explained by TRBJ2-7, so the J call may be wrong. This CDR3 is 13 amino acids long. The CDR3: CASSLAGDTEQYF. The CDR3 bases are TGTGCCAGCAGTTTAGCGGGAGATACCGAGCAGTACTTC.

This chain uses TRBV18 with TRBJ2-7; a weak D match, TRBD2 (6 bases). The J call may be faulty, since TRBJ2-5 better matches the DNA end. Germline-derived CDR1 and CDR2 are KGHSH and LQKENI. This CDR3 spans 15 amino acids. In DNA form, the CDR3 reads TGTGCCAGCTCGGGAGGAAGTTCCCTTGTGGAGACCCAGTACTTC. Its translation is CASSGGSSLVETQYF.

Concerning this clonotype: The junction differs from germline at one of its ends, possibly a read error. The gene calls are TRBV20-1 and TRBJ2-1; 10 bases map to TRBD2. CDR3 length equals 14 residues. Germline CDR1 DFQATT, CDR2 SNEGSKA (reference sequence). Here the CDR3 reads CSARLAGSYNERFF. CDR3 coding DNA: TGCAGTGCTCGACTAGCGGGCTCCTACAATGAGCGGTTCTTC.

This clonotype showed up just once. One end of the junction varies from germline; a read error may be responsible. The genes are TRBV12-3 or TRBV12-4 and TRBJ2-3; D unresolved. The CDR3 is made up of 14 amino acids. CDR3 DNA sequence: TGTGCCAGCAGATCCAGAGTGAGTGCAGATGCGCAATATTTT. As protein: CASRSRVSADAQYF.

This chain links TRBV5-1 with TRBJ2-1, with D unresolved. Trimming shortened V by 4 bases and J by 7 bases, and 15 bases separated the two germline ends. The CDR3 is 14 residues long. From germline, CDR1 is SGHRS and CDR2 YFSETQ. This CDR3 reads CASSITFATNEQFF. In DNA form, the CDR3 reads TGCGCCAGCAGCATCACATTTGCAACTAATGAGCAGTTCTTC. Filled out from reference TRBV5-1 and TRBJ2-1, the complete variable domain reads KAGVTQTPRYLIKTRGQQVTLSCSPISGHRSVSWYQQTPGQGLQFLFEYFSETQRNKGNFPGRFSGRQFSNSRSEMNVSTLELGDSALYLCASSITFATNEQFFGPGTRLTVL.

Worth noting for this clonotype: An end of the junction differs from the germline gene, which may be a read error. The J gene is TRBJ1-2, the V gene TRBV28; 7 bases agree with TRBD1. The germline V gene encodes CDR1 MDHEN and CDR2 SYDVKM. The CDR3 totals 16 residues. The CDR3 DNA sequence: TGCGCCAGCAGTTTGGGCAAGAACAGGGGTTCGGGTGGCTACACCTTC. Its translation is CASSLGKNRGSGGYTF.

Comment on this clonotype: A read error may produce the germline difference seen at one junction end. The chain employs TRBV6-5 and TRBJ2-1; maybe TRBD2 (5 bases). The CDR3 runs 15 residues. Germline V gene data show CDR1 as MNHEY and CDR2 as SVGAGI. The CDR3 DNA follows: TGTGCCGGCAGTTACGGTGGGAGAGGTAACAATGAGCAGTTCTTC. It translates to CAGSYGGRGNNEQFF.

The chain is built from TRBV9 and TRBJ1-2; D is unresolved. The V end was cut by 2 bases, the J end by 0 bases, with 8 bases between. CDR3 size: 14 residues. Germline values: CDR1 SGDLS, CDR2 YYNGEE. CDR3 DNA: TGTGCCAGCAGCGTTGGTAGTTCTAACTATGGCTACACCTTC. This translates into CASSVGSSNYGYTF.

As DNA, the CDR3 is TGTGCCATCAGTACCTCAGGGGGGACAGGGGGCAACTATGGCTACACCTTC. Its protein is CAISTSGGTGGNYGYTF. This chain uses TRBV10-3 with TRBJ1-2, with 12 bases matching TRBD1. Germline CDR1 and CDR2: ENHRY and SYGVKD. Unmatched junction bases numbered 9, after V lost 5 bases and J lost 2 bases. CDR3 length: 17 residues.

This chain connects TRBV4-3 to TRBJ2-3; 9 nucleotides line up with TRBD2. Per the germline V gene, CDR1 is LGHNA and CDR2 is YSLEER. Trimming at V came to 1 base and at J to 2 bases, leaving 16 bases not matched to a gene. The CDR3 spans 20 residues. CDR3 sequence reads: CASSQVYSGSLTDFTDTQYF. CDR3 nucleotides: TGCGCCAGCAGCCAAGTGTATAGCGGGAGCCTGACTGACTTCACAGATACGCAGTATTTT.

CDR3 DNA sequence: TGCAGTGCTAGAGATAGGGGAATAGCCAAAAACATTCAGTACTTC. Residues: CSARDRGIAKNIQYF. This sequence joins TRBV20-1 and TRBJ2-4; D might be TRBD1 (5 bases). This CDR3 has 15 residues. The ends were cut back, 0 bases at V and 0 bases at J, with 9 bases in the middle. Germline loops: CDR1 DFQATT, CDR2 SNEGSKA (reference sequence).

J is TRBJ1-1 and V is TRBV6-5; no reliable D call. V lost 3 bases to trimming and J lost 6 bases, with 14 bases between them. This CDR3 spans 14 amino acids. CDR1 is MNHEY, CDR2 SVGAGI, per germline. CDR3 nucleotides: TGTGCCAGCAGTTATAACCCGCGCACGCCTGAAGCTTTCTTT. The encoded protein is CASSYNPRTPEAFF.

This sequence joins TRBV4-1 and TRBJ2-7; TRBD1 matches at 8 bases. There are 15 residues in the CDR3. From germline, CDR1 is MGHRA and CDR2 YSYEKL. The junction had 5 bases not matched to a gene; V was cut back by 0 bases and J by 4 bases. The CDR3 here is CASSQETGERYEQYF. In nucleotides, the CDR3 is TGCGCCAGCAGCCAAGAGACAGGGGAAAGGTACGAGCAGTACTTC.

The V gene is TRBV2, the J gene TRBJ2-7; 8 nucleotides agree with TRBD1. This CDR3 has 13 amino acids. CDR1 and CDR2 (germline): SNHLY, FYNNEI. With V trimmed by 4 bases and J by 3 bases, 2 bases remained unmatched. DNA for the CDR3: TGTGCCAGCAGTGGGGGACAGGACTACGAGCAGTACTTC. Its translation: CASSGGQDYEQYF.

The chain carries TRBV28 and TRBJ2-7, with D maybe TRBD1 (5 bases). Trimming removed 3 bases at V and 2 bases at J, with 14 bases between. This CDR3 comprises 15 residues. Germline CDR1 and CDR2: MDHEN and SYDVKM. CDR3: CASSFSIDSPYEQYF. The CDR3 DNA sequence: TGTGCCAGCAGTTTTTCGATCGACAGTCCCTACGAGCAGTACTTC.

CDR3 DNA: TGCAGTGCTACGACGCCGTTAGGACTAGCGGTAGACCCCGTTTACGAGCAGTACTTC. This encodes CSATTPLGLAVDPVYEQYF. The V gene is TRBV20-1, the J gene TRBJ2-7, with TRBD2 identical over 10 bases. The germline V gene has CDR1 DFQATT and CDR2 SNEGSKA (reference sequence). J was trimmed by 4 bases and V by 4 bases; bases with no gene match: 22. The CDR3 consists of 19 residues.